A selection of T cell receptor beta chains follows, all from one sample in a study of early T cells in non-severe SARS-CoV-2 infection. TCRdb independently ran MiXCR on the 5' RACE reads; one entry per CDR3 protein. The table shows 25,000 to 30,000 distinct CDR3 sequences, with approximately 4% occurring only once. Input material: whole blood. The receptors stem from an adult who was a healthcare worker with PCR-confirmed SARS-CoV-2 infection or an uninfected control (not recorded which). Each CDR3 is given with its conserved first and last residue. A D gene is named only where the DNA matches it firmly. Clone size is not always given. Where it is, it says once, few, many or a class for expanded clones.

d_call j_call v_call clone_size cdr3_aa cdr3_nt
. TRBJ2-6 TRBV6-6 many CASTPFISVSGANVLTF TGTGCCAGCACCCCATTCATTTCGGTTTCTGGGGCCAACGTCCTGACTTTC
. TRBJ2-1 TRBV5-1 many CASISTPGVGNEQFF TGCGCCAGCATTTCTACCCCTGGGGTTGGTAATGAGCAGTTCTTC
TRBD1 TRBJ1-2 TRBV7-8 many CASSLGGRTGRGYGYTF TGTGCCAGCAGCTTAGGCGGACGGACAGGGCGGGGCTATGGCTACACCTTC
. TRBJ1-6 TRBV2 many CASSDRVYNSPLHF TGTGCCAGCAGTGACAGGGTTTATAATTCACCCCTCCACTTT
TRBD1 TRBJ1-3 TRBV3-1 many CASSPIDREQNTIYF TGTGCCAGCAGCCCGATCGACAGGGAGCAAAACACCATATATTTT
. TRBJ1-2 TRBV3-1 many CASSQRIYGYTF TGTGCCAGCAGCCAGAGGATCTATGGCTACACCTTC
. TRBJ2-1 TRBV7-2 many CASNAGAWLSNEQFF TGTGCCAGCAACGCGGGGGCCTGGCTATCGAATGAGCAGTTCTTC
. TRBJ1-2 TRBV12-3/TRBV12-4 few CASNDRGRESGYTF TGTGCCAGCAATGATAGGGGCAGGGAATCAGGCTACACCTTC
. TRBJ2-7 TRBV7-9 many CASSFYRESSKEQYF TGTGCCAGCAGCTTTTACAGGGAAAGTTCGAAGGAGCAGTACTTC
. TRBJ1-2 TRBV10-3 many CAISLSAGDGYTF TGTGCCATCTCCCTGTCGGCAGGGGATGGCTACACCTTC
. TRBJ1-3 TRBV12-3/TRBV12-4 few CATNRGFSGNTIYF TGTGCCACCAACCGCGGGTTCTCTGGAAACACCATATATTTT
TRBD2 TRBJ2-3 TRBV29-1 . CSVPTSGGDTQYF TGCAGCGTTCCGACTAGCGGGGGAGATACGCAGTATTTT
TRBD2 TRBJ2-6 TRBV6-2/TRBV6-3 many CASSYPTSGRAGANVLTF TGTGCCAGCAGTTACCCTACTAGCGGGAGGGCTGGGGCCAACGTCCTGACTTTC
. TRBJ1-2 TRBV6-5 many CASSDEYGYTF TGTGCCAGCAGTGACGAGTATGGCTACACCTTC
TRBD2 TRBJ2-7 TRBV20-1 many CSARGTSGYEQYF TGCAGTGCTAGGGGGACTAGCGGCTACGAGCAGTACTTC
. TRBJ2-2 TRBV29-1 . CSVAGRSNTGELFF TGCAGCGTTGCCGGCAGGTCGAACACCGGGGAGCTGTTTTTT
TRBD1 TRBJ1-2 TRBV6-6 many CASSYSGTGDSNYGYTF TGTGCCAGCAGTTACTCCGGGACAGGTGACTCTAACTATGGCTACACCTTC
. TRBJ2-6 TRBV3-1 few CASSQDPRSSGANVLTF TGTGCCAGCAGCCAAGATCCGAGGAGTTCTGGGGCCAACGTCCTGACTTTC
. TRBJ1-5 TRBV4-1 many CASSQFWNQPQHF TGCGCCAGCAGCCAATTCTGGAATCAGCCCCAGCATTTT
TRBD2 TRBJ2-1 TRBV7-2 many CASSPGLAGGPTF TGTGCCAGCAGCCCGGGACTAGCGGGAGGGCCGACTTTT
. TRBJ2-1 TRBV18 many CASSAGTNNEQFF TGTGCCAGCTCCGCCGGGACAAACAATGAGCAGTTCTTC
. TRBJ2-7 TRBV6-1 many CASSGGTVLYEQYF TGTGCCAGCAGTGGGGGGACGGTACTCTACGAGCAGTACTTC
. TRBJ1-4 TRBV28 many CASSFKQWEEKLFF TGTGCCAGCAGTTTTAAACAGTGGGAGGAAAAACTGTTTTTT
TRBD2 TRBJ2-1 TRBV7-2 many CASSLRSGGAGEQFF TGTGCCAGCAGCTTAAGGAGCGGGGGGGCTGGTGAGCAGTTCTTC
TRBD2 TRBJ2-2 TRBV7-8 few CASSLLLAGGPGELFF TGTGCCAGCAGCTTGCTACTAGCGGGGGGTCCCGGGGAGCTGTTTTTT
. TRBJ2-2 TRBV18 . CASSPRRNGELFF TGTGCCAGCTCACCCAGGAGGAACGGGGAGCTGTTTTTT
. TRBJ1-6 TRBV28 . CASSFSGANSPLHF TGTGCCAGCAGTTTCTCTGGAGCGAATTCACCCCTCCACTTT
. TRBJ1-2 TRBV12-3/TRBV12-4 many CASSSPGLRNGYTF TGTGCCAGCAGTTCCCCGGGACTCCGGAATGGCTACACCTTC
. TRBJ2-7 TRBV6-1 . CASSEAGYAYEQYF TGTGCCAGCAGTGAAGCAGGGTACGCCTACGAGCAGTACTTC
. TRBJ1-4 TRBV29-1 . CSVVRGSNEKLFF TGCAGCGTTGTTCGCGGCTCTAATGAAAAACTGTTTTTT
. TRBJ1-1 TRBV5-1 many CASRDGPEAFF TGCGCCAGCCGGGACGGTCCTGAAGCTTTCTTT
. TRBJ2-3 TRBV12-3/TRBV12-4 many CASSFRRQRTDTQYF TGTGCCAGCAGTTTTCGTCGACAGCGCACAGATACGCAGTATTTT
. TRBJ1-3 TRBV3-1 many CASSRQSYGNTIYF TGTGCCAGCAGCCGACAATCCTATGGAAACACCATATATTTT